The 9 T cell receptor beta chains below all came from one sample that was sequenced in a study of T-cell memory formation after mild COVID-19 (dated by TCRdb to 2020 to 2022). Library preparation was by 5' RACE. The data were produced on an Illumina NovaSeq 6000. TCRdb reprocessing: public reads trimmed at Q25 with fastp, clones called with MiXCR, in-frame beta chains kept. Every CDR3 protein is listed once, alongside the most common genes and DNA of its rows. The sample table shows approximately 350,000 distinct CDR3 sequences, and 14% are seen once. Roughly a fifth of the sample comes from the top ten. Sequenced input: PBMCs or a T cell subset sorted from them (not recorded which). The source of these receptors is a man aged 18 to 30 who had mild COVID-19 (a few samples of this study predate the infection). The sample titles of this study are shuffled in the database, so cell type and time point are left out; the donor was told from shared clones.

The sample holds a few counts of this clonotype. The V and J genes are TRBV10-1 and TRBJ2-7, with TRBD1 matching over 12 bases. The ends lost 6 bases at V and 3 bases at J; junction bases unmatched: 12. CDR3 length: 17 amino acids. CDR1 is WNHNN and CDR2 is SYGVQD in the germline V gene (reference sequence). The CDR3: CASSSPSGTGGLYEQYF. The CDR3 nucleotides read TGCGCCAGCAGCTCCCCCTCCGGGACAGGGGGCCTCTACGAGCAGTACTTC.

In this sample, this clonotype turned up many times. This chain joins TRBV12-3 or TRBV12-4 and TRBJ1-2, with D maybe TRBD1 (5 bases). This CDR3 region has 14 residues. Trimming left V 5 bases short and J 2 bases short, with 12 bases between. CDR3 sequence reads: CASSTQTANYGYTF. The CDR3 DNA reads TGTGCCAGCAGTACTCAGACAGCGAACTATGGCTACACCTTC.

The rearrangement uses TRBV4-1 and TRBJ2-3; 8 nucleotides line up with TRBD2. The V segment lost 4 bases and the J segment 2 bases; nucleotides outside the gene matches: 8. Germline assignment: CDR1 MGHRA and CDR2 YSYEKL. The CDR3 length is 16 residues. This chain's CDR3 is CASSPGGVAVTDTQYF. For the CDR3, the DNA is TGCGCCAGCAGCCCCGGGGGGGTAGCGGTCACAGATACGCAGTATTTT.

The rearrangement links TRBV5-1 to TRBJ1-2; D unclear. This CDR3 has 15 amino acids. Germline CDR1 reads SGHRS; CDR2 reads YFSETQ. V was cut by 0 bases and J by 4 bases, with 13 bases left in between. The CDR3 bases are TGCGCCAGCAGCTTGGTAGGGCTGGAGGGCTATGGCTACACCTTC. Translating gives CASSLVGLEGYGYTF.

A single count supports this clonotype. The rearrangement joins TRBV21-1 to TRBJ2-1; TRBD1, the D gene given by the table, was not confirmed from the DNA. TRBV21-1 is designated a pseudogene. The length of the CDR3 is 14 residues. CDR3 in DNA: TGTGCCAGCAGCGAAAGACAGGGGGCAGGGGAGCAGTTCTTC. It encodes CASSERQGAGEQFF.

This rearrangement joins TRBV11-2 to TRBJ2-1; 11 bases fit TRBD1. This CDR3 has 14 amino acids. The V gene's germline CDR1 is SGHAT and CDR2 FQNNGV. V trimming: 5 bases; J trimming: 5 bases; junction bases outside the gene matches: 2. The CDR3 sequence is CASSQGQGDNEQFF. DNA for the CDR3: TGTGCCAGCAGCCAGGGACAGGGGGACAATGAGCAGTTCTTC.

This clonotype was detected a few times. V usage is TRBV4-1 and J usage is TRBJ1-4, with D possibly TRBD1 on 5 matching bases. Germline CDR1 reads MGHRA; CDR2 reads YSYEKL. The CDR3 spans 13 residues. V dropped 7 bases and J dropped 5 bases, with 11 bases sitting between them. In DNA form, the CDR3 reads TGCGCCAGCACCGGGGGTCCAAATGAAAAACTGTTTTTT. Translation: CASTGGPNEKLFF.

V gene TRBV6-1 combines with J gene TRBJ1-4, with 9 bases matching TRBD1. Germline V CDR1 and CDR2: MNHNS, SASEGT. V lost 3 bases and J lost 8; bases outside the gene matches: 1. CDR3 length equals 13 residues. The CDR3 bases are TGTGCCAGCAGTGAGACAGGGGGGGAAAAACTGTTTTTT. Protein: CASSETGGEKLFF.

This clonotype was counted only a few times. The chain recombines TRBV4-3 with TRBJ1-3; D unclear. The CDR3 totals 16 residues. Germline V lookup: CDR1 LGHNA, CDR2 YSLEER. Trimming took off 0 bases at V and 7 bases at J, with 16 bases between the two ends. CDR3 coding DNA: TGCGCCAGCAGCCAAGAGTCGTTGGCCGCGTGGAACACCATATATTTT. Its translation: CASSQESLAAWNTIYF.